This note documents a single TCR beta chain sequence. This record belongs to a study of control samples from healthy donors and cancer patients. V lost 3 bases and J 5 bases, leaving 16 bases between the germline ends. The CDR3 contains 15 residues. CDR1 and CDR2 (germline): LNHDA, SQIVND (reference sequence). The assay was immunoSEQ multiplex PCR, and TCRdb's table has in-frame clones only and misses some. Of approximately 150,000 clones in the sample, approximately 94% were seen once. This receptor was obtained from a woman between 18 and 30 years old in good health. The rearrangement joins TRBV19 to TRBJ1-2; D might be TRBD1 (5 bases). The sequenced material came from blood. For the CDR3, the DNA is TGTGCCAGTAGTATTGGTGAAAACAGGAGGTATGGCTACACCTTC. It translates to CASSIGENRRYGYTF. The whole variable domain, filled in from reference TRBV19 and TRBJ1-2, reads DGGITQSPKYLFRKEGQNVTLSCEQNLNHDAMYWYRQDPGQGLRLIYYSQIVNDFQKGDIAEGYSVSREKKESFPLTVTSAQKNPTAFYLCASSIGENRRYGYTFGSGTRLTVV.